This T cell receptor beta chain was found in a study of blood T cell repertoires in COVID-19. The overall study: The origin of the acute and convalescent COVID-19 samples was the United States, Italy and Spain. PBMCs, B-cell-depleted T cells, or T cells were the source of the cDNA or gDNA that made up the material.

Study processing details: The assay estimated nucleated cells by amplifying reference gene primers. TCRdb's copy holds only in-frame clones and misses some; the assay was immunoSEQ multiplex PCR. Clone size and V and J calls were adopted from that table, with D and trimming inferred from the DNA. Of nearly 90,000 clones in the sample, about 92% were seen once. What was sequenced was peripheral blood. This sequence was found in a man younger than 30 with COVID-19, enrolled during active disease.

CDR3 in DNA: TGCGCCAGCAGCTTGCGGGCGGGAGCTGGCGAGCAGTACTTC. Encoded protein: CASSLRAGAGEQYF. The chain has TRBV5-1 and TRBJ2-7; TRBD2 matches 7 bases. The CDR3 spans 14 residues. Trimming cost V 1 base and J 6 bases; bases outside gene matches: 7. The germline V gene has CDR1 SGHRS and CDR2 YFSETQ.